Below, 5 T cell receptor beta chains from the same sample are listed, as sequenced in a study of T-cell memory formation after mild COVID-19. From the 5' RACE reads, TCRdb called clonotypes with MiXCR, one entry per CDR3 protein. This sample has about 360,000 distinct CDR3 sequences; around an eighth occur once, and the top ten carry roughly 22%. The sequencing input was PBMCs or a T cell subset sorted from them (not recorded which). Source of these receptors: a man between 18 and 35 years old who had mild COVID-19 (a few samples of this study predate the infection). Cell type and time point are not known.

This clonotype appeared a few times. The CDR3 loop is CASSQERSPSTDTQYF. The CDR3 nucleotides read TGCGCCAGCAGCCAAGAACGAAGCCCTAGCACAGATACGCAGTATTTT. The chain links TRBV4-1 to TRBJ2-3, with D unclear. The germline V and J ends were trimmed by 0 bases and 0 bases, with 10 bases remaining between them. The length of the CDR3 is 16 residues. From germline, CDR1 is MGHRA and CDR2 YSYEKL.

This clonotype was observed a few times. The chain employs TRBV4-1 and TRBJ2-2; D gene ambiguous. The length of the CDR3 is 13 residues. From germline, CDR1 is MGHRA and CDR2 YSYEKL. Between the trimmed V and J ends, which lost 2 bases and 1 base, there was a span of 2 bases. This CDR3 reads CASSQLNTGELFF. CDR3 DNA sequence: TGCGCCAGCAGCCAACTGAACACCGGGGAGCTGTTTTTT.

The CDR3 sequence is CASSSGTGRHGYTF. CDR3 DNA: TGTGCCAGCAGTTCCGGGACAGGGCGCCATGGCTACACCTTC. The chain joins TRBV12-3 or TRBV12-4 to TRBJ1-2, with 9 bases lining up with TRBD1. This CDR3 comprises 14 residues. With V trimmed by 4 bases and J by 6 bases, 6 bases remained unmatched.

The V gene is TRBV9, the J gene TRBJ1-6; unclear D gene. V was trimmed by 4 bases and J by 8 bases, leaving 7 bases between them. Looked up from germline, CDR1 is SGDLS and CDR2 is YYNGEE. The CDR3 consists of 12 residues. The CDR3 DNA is TGTGCCAGCAGCAGCGAGCATTCACCCCTCCACTTT. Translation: CASSSEHSPLHF.

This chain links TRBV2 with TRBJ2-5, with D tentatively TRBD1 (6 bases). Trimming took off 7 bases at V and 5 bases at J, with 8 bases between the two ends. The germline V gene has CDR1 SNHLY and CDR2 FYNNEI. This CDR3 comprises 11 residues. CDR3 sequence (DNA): TGTGCCAGCACGAGGGGGGAGACCCAGTACTTC. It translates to CASTRGETQYF.